The 27 T cell receptor beta chains given below trace back to one sample, sequenced in a study of T cell responses to AZD1222 COVID-19 vaccine. Method: immunoSEQ multiplex PCR; TCRdb's copy keeps in-frame clones and lacks some. The sample comprises about 59,000 clones, 80% to 90% of which are singletons, and roughly 6.1% rests with the top ten. This sample comprised peripheral blood, obtained 28 days after the second AZD1222 dose. Receptors were obtained from an adult who received the AZD1222 COVID-19 vaccine.

The chain carries TRBV6-6 and TRBJ2-4, with D uncertain. From germline, CDR1 is MNHNY and CDR2 SVGAGI (reference sequence). There are 16 residues in the CDR3. The V end lost 2 bases, the J end lost 0 bases, and 11 bases lay between the germline ends. In DNA form, the CDR3 reads TGTGCCAGCAGTTACCGGGCAGTCCAAGCCAAAAACATTCAGTACTTC. Translation: CASSYRAVQAKNIQYF.

The chain combines TRBV18 with TRBJ1-1; 9 bases match TRBD1. This CDR3 comprises 14 residues. In germline, CDR1 is KGHSH, CDR2 LQKENI. J lost 0 bases, V lost 6 bases, and 2 bases had no gene match. CDR3 protein: CASSRDRVNTEAFF. For the CDR3, the DNA is TGTGCCAGCTCCCGGGACAGGGTGAACACTGAAGCTTTCTTT.

The genes are TRBV10-3 and TRBJ2-7, with 11 bases fitting TRBD1. Per germline, CDR1 ENHRY and CDR2 SYGVKD. The CDR3 loop spans 14 amino acids. V gave up 4 bases and J gave up 3 bases; unmatched junction bases: 2. CDR3 nucleotides: TGTGCCATCAGTGGCGGGACAGGGGGCTACGAGCAGTACTTC. Translated, it gives CAISGGTGGYEQYF.

This clone was seen a few times. The CDR3 sequence is CARTKGGEQFF. The CDR3 region has the DNA TGTGCCAGAACCAAGGGCGGTGAGCAGTTCTTC. The genes are TRBV5-3 and TRBJ2-1; D gene uncertain. TRBV5-3 is treated as an ORF (open reading frame) with a function not yet certain. The CDR3 contains 11 residues. Trimming pared 6 bases from V and 9 bases from J, leaving 10 bases between.

The chain has TRBV18 and TRBJ1-4; TRBD1 agrees at 9 bases. The germline V gene has CDR1 KGHSH and CDR2 LQKENI. The CDR3 has 16 amino acids. Unmatched junction bases numbered 11, after V lost 6 bases and J lost 6 bases. The CDR3 is CASSRIQGAADEKLFF. The CDR3 DNA reads as TGTGCCAGCTCCCGTATACAGGGGGCGGCGGATGAAAAACTGTTTTTT.

The rearrangement joins TRBV19 to TRBJ2-3; D unclear. CDR1 and CDR2 (germline): LNHDA, SQIVND (reference sequence). V lost 8 bases, J lost 0 bases, and 15 bases lay in between. This CDR3 region has 15 residues. CDR3 protein: CASSHEKLSTDTQYF. CDR3 nucleotides: TGTGCCAGTTCCCATGAGAAACTTAGCACAGATACGCAGTATTTT.

This chain connects TRBV5-4 to TRBJ2-7; the D gene is possibly TRBD1 (6 bases). The germline V gene has CDR1 SGHNT and CDR2 YYREEE (reference sequence). Between the trimmed V and J ends, which lost 2 bases and 3 bases, there was a span of 15 bases. The CDR3 extends over 15 amino acids. The CDR3 DNA reads TGTGCCAGCAGCTTTGGGACGACAGGTCTCTACGAGCAGTACTTC. It is translated as CASSFGTTGLYEQYF.

The chain couples TRBV19 to TRBJ2-1, with 11 positions matching TRBD2. Germline CDR1 LNHDA, CDR2 SQIVND (reference sequence). J lost 3 bases, V lost 7 bases, and 5 bases had no gene match. There are 15 residues in the CDR3. This CDR3 reads CASKLAGGHYNEQFF. The CDR3 DNA is TGTGCCAGTAAGCTAGCGGGAGGACACTACAATGAGCAGTTCTTC.

The chain recombines TRBV29-1 with TRBJ2-5; 7 bases agree with TRBD1. Germline assignment: CDR1 SQVTM and CDR2 ANQGSEA. The CDR3 totals 13 residues. The trim removed 5 bases at V and 1 base at J, leaving 4 bases unmatched. This chain's CDR3 is CSVSGTVQETQYF. DNA of the CDR3: TGCAGCGTTTCAGGGACAGTCCAAGAGACCCAGTACTTC.

Here the CDR3 DNA reads TGTGCCAGCAGGTTGCTAACAGGCGCCGGAAGGACTGAAGCTTTCTTT. Amino acids: CASRLLTGAGRTEAFF. The chain employs TRBV28 and TRBJ1-1, with D perhaps matching TRBD1 (5 bases). This CDR3 has 16 residues. In germline, CDR1 is MDHEN, CDR2 SYDVKM. Trimming pared 6 bases from V and 5 bases from J, leaving 22 bases between.

The chain uses TRBV2 and TRBJ2-7; 12 bases line up with TRBD2. The CDR3 extends over 14 amino acids. Germline values: CDR1 SNHLY, CDR2 FYNNEI. After removal of 4 bases from V and 5 bases from J, the junction contained 3 bases not matched to a gene. The CDR3 DNA follows: TGTGCCAGCAGTGGACTAGCGGGAGATGACGAGCAGTACTTC. Translating it yields CASSGLAGDDEQYF. The full variable domain, its missing parts supplied by reference TRBV2 and TRBJ2-7, is EPEVTQTPSHQVTQMGQEVILRCVPISNHLYFYWYRQILGQKVEFLVSFYNNEISEKSEIFDDQFSVERPDGSNFTLKIRSTKLEDSAMYFCASSGLAGDDEQYFGPGTRLTVT.

The chain joins TRBV5-1 to TRBJ1-6; possible D gene TRBD1, 5 bases. This CDR3 contains 14 residues. From germline, CDR1 is SGHRS and CDR2 YFSETQ. Trimming removed 1 base at V and 7 bases at J, with 9 bases between. The CDR3 bases are TGCGCCAGCAGCTTGATGTGGGGCAATTCACCCCTCCACTTT. It is translated as CASSLMWGNSPLHF.

V is TRBV5-1 and J is TRBJ1-2; 7 positions agree with TRBD1. V shed 3 bases, J shed 8 bases, and the junction held 7 bases outside the gene matches. The CDR3 extends over 13 amino acids. Germline values: CDR1 SGHRS, CDR2 YFSETQ. The CDR3 region has the DNA TGCGCCAGCAGCTCGTCAGGGGGGTTCGGCTACACCTTC. This sequence encodes CASSSSGGFGYTF. Filled out from reference TRBV5-1 and TRBJ1-2, the complete variable domain reads KAGVTQTPRYLIKTRGQQVTLSCSPISGHRSVSWYQQTPGQGLQFLFEYFSETQRNKGNFPGRFSGRQFSNSRSEMNVSTLELGDSALYLCASSSSGGFGYTFGSGTRLTVV.

The chain uses TRBV24-1 and TRBJ2-2, with 8 nucleotides matching TRBD2. J gave up 1 base and V 2 bases, and 5 bases lay outside the gene matches. CDR1 KGHDR and CDR2 SFDVKD come from the germline V gene. There are 17 residues in the CDR3. CDR3: CATSDYRLAWNTGELFF. CDR3 sequence (DNA): TGTGCCACCAGTGATTATCGACTAGCGTGGAACACCGGGGAGCTGTTTTTT.

The chain carries TRBV19 and TRBJ2-7; a weak D match, TRBD1 (6 bases). Trimming removed 5 bases at V and 2 bases at J, with 13 bases between. Germline V gene lookup returns CDR1 LNHDA and CDR2 SQIVND (reference sequence). The CDR3 covers 14 residues. The CDR3 DNA follows: TGTGCCAGTAGTCTACAGGGCGCGCCCTACGAGCAGTACTTC. Protein: CASSLQGAPYEQYF.

V and J are TRBV2 and TRBJ2-2, with D possibly matching TRBD1 (6 bases). The CDR3 covers 13 residues. Trimming removed 10 bases from V and 3 bases from J, with 12 bases in between. Germline CDR1 is SNHLY and CDR2 is FYNNEI. CDR3 nucleotides: TGTGCCACTGCGGACAGTCACACCGGGGAGCTGTTTTTT. Protein sequence: CATADSHTGELFF.

This clone was counted once. This chain connects TRBV10-3 to TRBJ2-1; TRBD2 matches at 9 bases. The trim removed 7 bases at V and 4 bases at J, leaving 20 bases unmatched. The CDR3 extends over 19 amino acids. Germline CDR1 and CDR2: ENHRY and SYGVKD. CDR3 sequence (DNA): TGTGCCATCACCCAACAGGGAGTGGGCGGGAGGGCCTGGTACAATGAGCAGTTCTTC. Residues: CAITQQGVGGRAWYNEQFF.

The genes are TRBV6-5 and TRBJ1-6, with D unclear. The germline V gene has CDR1 MNHEY and CDR2 SVGAGI. The CDR3 totals 16 residues. The V and J ends lost 2 bases and 3 bases respectively, with 11 bases between them. The DNA of the CDR3 is TGTGCCAGCAGTTACGGGGTGGCAGGCTATAATTCACCCCTCCACTTT. Protein product: CASSYGVAGYNSPLHF.

This chain uses TRBV14 with TRBJ1-1; no definite D call. The CDR3 length is 13 residues. Trimming shortened V by 0 bases and J by 7 bases, and 9 bases separated the two germline ends. Germline V gene lookup returns CDR1 SGHDN and CDR2 FVKESK. The CDR3 coding sequence is TGTGCCAGCAGCCAAGATCACCGGAGTGAAGCTTTCTTT. As protein: CASSQDHRSEAFF.

This chain links TRBV7-9 with TRBJ2-1, with D possibly being TRBD2 (6 bases). This CDR3 comprises 14 residues. V lost 5 bases and J 0 bases, leaving 8 bases between the germline ends. Germline CDR1 and CDR2: SEHNR and FQNEAQ (reference sequence). CDR3 loop: CASSRDSSYNEQFF. The CDR3 DNA is TGTGCCAGCAGCCGGGACTCCTCCTACAATGAGCAGTTCTTC.

The rearrangement uses TRBV19 and TRBJ1-5, with D unclear. Germline V gene lookup returns CDR1 LNHDA and CDR2 SQIVND (reference sequence). The ends were cut back, 0 bases at V and 7 bases at J, with 7 bases in the middle. The CDR3 sequence is 13 residues long. Written as DNA, the CDR3 is TGTGCCAGTAGTATAGATGCGGACCAGCCCCAGCATTTT. Protein sequence: CASSIDADQPQHF.

The chain recombines TRBV10-2 with TRBJ2-3; tentatively, D is TRBD2 (6 bases). Trimming left V 1 base short and J 1 base short, with 15 bases between. Per the germline V gene, CDR1 is WSHSY and CDR2 is SAAADI. There are 17 residues in the CDR3. The CDR3 region is CASSEFGLASGTDTQYF. CDR3 DNA sequence: TGCGCCAGCAGTGAGTTCGGTCTAGCGTCGGGCACAGATACGCAGTATTTT.

The chain links TRBV28 to TRBJ2-1; 7 nucleotides align to TRBD2. This CDR3 is 15 amino acids long. Trimming removed 5 bases from V and 3 bases from J; junction bases left unmatched: 7. Germline V gives CDR1 MDHEN, CDR2 SYDVKM. CDR3 sequence: CASSPQLALYNEQFF. CDR3 nucleotides: TGTGCCAGCAGTCCACAACTAGCGCTCTACAATGAGCAGTTCTTC.

The genes are TRBV3-1 (or the pseudogene TRBV3-2) and TRBJ2-7; 9 positions agree with TRBD1. The V and J ends lost 1 base and 5 bases, in that order; junction bases with no gene match: 6. The CDR3 sequence is 15 residues long. CDR1 LGHDT and CDR2 YNNKEL come from the germline V gene (reference sequence). The CDR3 reads CASSQGQGGRDEQYF. The CDR3 nucleotides are TGTGCCAGCAGCCAAGGACAGGGGGGGCGCGACGAGCAGTACTTC.

This clone was detected a few times. The chain carries TRBV27 and TRBJ2-3, with a possible D match to TRBD1 (6 bases). CDR3 length: 13 residues. Trimming stripped 6 bases from V and 5 bases from J, with 12 bases between. Germline V gene sequence: CDR1 MNHEY, CDR2 SMNVEV (reference sequence). Here the CDR3 reads CASRTGWIDTQYF. CDR3 DNA: TGTGCCAGCAGAACAGGGTGGATAGATACGCAGTATTTT.

The chain is built from TRBV19 and TRBJ1-1; D unclear. The germline V gene has CDR1 LNHDA and CDR2 SQIVND (reference sequence). The V and J ends lost 5 bases and 5 bases respectively, with 12 bases between them. The CDR3 has 13 residues. The CDR3 here is CASSGLRGTEAFF. The CDR3 DNA sequence: TGTGCCAGTAGTGGTCTCCGGGGTACTGAAGCTTTCTTT.

V gene TRBV19 combines with J gene TRBJ1-5; D not resolved. The CDR3 is 12 residues long. Between the trimmed V and J ends, which lost 8 bases and 2 bases, there was a span of 7 bases. In germline, CDR1 is LNHDA, CDR2 SQIVND (reference sequence). CDR3 loop: CASLPCNQPQHF. In DNA form, the CDR3 reads TGTGCCAGTCTCCCTTGCAATCAGCCCCAGCATTTT.